This T cell receptor beta chain derives from a study of CD8+CD57+ T cells in acquired aplastic anemia. This CDR3 comprises 12 residues. Germline lookup yields CDR1 SEHNR and CDR2 FQNEAQ (reference sequence). V dropped 11 bases and J dropped 2 bases, with 11 bases sitting between them. Genomic DNA, serving as template, underwent TCR beta VDJ and CDR3 profiling. TCRdb processed the reads anew with MiXCR; each CDR3 protein has one entry. Among approximately 200,000 distinct CDR3 sequences, about 53% were seen once, and the ten largest hold approximately 15%. The chain links TRBV7-9 to TRBJ2-3, with a weak D call TRBD2 (5 bases). The source of this sequence is a human donor in good health, serving as a control. The sequencing input was sorted CD4+, CD8+, or CD8+CD57+ T cells (not recorded which) from PBMCs. CDR3 in amino acids: CAGEGNTDTQYF. CDR3 nucleotides: TGTGCCGGAGAGGGAAACACAGATACGCAGTATTTT.